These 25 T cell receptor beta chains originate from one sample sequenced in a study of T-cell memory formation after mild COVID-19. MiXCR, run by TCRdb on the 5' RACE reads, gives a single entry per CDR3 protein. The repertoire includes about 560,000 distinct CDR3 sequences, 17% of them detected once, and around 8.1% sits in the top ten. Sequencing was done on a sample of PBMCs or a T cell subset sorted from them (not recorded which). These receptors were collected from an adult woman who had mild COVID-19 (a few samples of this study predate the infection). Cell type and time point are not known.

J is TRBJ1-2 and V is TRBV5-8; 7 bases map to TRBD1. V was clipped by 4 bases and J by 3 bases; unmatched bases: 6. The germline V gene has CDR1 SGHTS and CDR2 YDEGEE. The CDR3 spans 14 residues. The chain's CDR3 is CASSVAGGDYGYTF. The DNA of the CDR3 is TGTGCCAGCAGCGTGGCAGGGGGAGACTATGGCTACACCTTC.

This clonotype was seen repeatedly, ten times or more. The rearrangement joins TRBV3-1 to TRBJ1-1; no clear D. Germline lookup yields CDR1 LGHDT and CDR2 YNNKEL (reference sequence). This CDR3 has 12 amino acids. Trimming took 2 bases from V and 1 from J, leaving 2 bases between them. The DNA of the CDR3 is TGTGCCAGCAGCCAACCGAACACTGAAGCTTTCTTT. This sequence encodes CASSQPNTEAFF.

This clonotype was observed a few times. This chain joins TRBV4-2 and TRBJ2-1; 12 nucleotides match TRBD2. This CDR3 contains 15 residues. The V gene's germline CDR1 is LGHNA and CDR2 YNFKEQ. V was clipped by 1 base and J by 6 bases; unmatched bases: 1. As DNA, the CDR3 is TGTGCCAGCAGCCAAGCTAGCGGGGGGGCCAATGAGCAGTTCTTC. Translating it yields CASSQASGGANEQFF.

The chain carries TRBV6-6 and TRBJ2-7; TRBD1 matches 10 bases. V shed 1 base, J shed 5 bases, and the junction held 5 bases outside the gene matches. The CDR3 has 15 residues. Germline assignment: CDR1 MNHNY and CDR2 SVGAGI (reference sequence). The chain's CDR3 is CASSYFDRGRHEQYF. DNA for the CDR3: TGTGCCAGCAGTTACTTCGACAGGGGGCGTCACGAGCAGTACTTC.

The CDR3 nucleotides are TGCGCCAGCAACCGGATCTCTGGGGCCAACGTCCTGACTTTC. Protein: CASNRISGANVLTF. The V gene is TRBV5-1, the J gene TRBJ2-6; no clear D. Germline V gene data show CDR1 as SGHRS and CDR2 as YFSETQ. Trimming took 6 bases from V and 0 from J, leaving 7 bases between them. The CDR3 loop spans 14 amino acids.

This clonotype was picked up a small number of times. This CDR3 is CASSLVGVGATNEKLFF. CDR3 in DNA: TGTGCCAGCAGCTTAGTAGGAGTGGGGGCAACTAATGAAAAACTGTTTTTT. This sequence joins TRBV7-2 and TRBJ1-4; a weak D match, TRBD1 (5 bases). CDR1 and CDR2 from the germline V gene are SGHTA and FQGNSA. This CDR3 is 17 amino acids long. V lost 1 base and J lost 0, with 12 bases in between.

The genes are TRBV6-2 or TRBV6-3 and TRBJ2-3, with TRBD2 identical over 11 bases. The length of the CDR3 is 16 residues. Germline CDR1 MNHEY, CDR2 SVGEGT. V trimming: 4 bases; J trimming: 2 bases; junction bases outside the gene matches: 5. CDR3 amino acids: CASSSRLAGNTDTQYF. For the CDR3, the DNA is TGTGCCAGCAGTTCAAGACTAGCGGGAAACACAGATACGCAGTATTTT.

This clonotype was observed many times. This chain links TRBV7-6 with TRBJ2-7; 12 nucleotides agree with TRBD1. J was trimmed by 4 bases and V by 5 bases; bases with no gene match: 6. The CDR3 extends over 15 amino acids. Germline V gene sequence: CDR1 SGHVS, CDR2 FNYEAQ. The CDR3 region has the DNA TGTGCCAGCAGCCAAGGGACAGGGGGCGCGTACGAGCAGTACTTC. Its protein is CASSQGTGGAYEQYF.

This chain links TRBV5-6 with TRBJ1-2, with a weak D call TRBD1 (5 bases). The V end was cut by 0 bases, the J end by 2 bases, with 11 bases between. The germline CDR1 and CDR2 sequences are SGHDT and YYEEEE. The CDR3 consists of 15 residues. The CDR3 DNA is TGTGCCAGCAGCTTGGTAAGCAGGGACAACTATGGCTACACCTTC. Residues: CASSLVSRDNYGYTF.

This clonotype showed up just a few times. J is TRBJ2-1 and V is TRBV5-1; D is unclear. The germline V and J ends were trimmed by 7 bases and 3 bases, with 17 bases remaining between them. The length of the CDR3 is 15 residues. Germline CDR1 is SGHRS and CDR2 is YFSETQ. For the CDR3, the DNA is TGCGCCAGCTGCCAAGGAGAGGCAATCTACAATGAGCAGTTCTTC. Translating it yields CASCQGEAIYNEQFF.

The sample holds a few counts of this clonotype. The CDR3 loop is CASSLSAGVSEQFF. As DNA, the CDR3 is TGTGCCAGCAGTTTGTCGGCGGGAGTCAGTGAGCAGTTCTTC. The chain carries TRBV12-3 or TRBV12-4 and TRBJ2-1; 7 bases match TRBD2. The CDR3 has 14 residues. V lost 3 bases and J lost 9; bases outside the gene matches: 8.

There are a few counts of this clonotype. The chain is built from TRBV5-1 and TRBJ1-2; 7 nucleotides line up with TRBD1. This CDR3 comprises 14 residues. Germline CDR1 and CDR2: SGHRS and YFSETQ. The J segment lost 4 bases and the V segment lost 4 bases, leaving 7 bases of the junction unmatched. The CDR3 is CASSAGQASYGYTF. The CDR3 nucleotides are TGCGCCAGCAGCGCCGGACAGGCCTCCTATGGCTACACCTTC.

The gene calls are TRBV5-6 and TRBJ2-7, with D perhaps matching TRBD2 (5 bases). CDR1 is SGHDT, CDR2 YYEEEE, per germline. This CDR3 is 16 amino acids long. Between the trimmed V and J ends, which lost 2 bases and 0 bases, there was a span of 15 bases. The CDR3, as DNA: TGTGCCAGCAGCTTTAAAGCGGAACCAAGCTCCTACGAGCAGTACTTC. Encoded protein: CASSFKAEPSSYEQYF.

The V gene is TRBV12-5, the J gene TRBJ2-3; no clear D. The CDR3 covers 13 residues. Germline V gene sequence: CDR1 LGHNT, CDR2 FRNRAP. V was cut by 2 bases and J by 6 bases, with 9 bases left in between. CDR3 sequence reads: CASGLPAPDTQYF. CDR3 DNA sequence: TGTGCTAGTGGTTTGCCAGCTCCGGATACGCAGTATTTT.

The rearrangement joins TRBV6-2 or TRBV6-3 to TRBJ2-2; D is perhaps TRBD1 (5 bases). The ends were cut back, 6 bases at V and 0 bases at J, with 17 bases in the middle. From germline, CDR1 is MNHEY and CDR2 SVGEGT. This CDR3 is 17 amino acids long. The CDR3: CASRHHRTLANTGELFF. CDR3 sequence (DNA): TGTGCCAGCAGACACCATCGGACACTCGCGAACACCGGGGAGCTGTTTTTT.

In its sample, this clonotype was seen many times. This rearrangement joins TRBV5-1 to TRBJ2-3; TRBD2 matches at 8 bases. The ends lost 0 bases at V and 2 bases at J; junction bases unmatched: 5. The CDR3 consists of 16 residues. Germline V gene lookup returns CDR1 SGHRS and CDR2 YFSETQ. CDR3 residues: CASSLVSGAFTDTQYF. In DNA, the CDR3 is TGCGCCAGCAGCTTGGTTAGCGGGGCCTTCACAGATACGCAGTATTTT.

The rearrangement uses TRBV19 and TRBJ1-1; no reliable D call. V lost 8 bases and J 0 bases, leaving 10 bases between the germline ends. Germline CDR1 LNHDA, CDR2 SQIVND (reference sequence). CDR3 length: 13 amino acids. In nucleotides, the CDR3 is TGTGCCAGTCTTCACCTCATGAACACTGAAGCTTTCTTT. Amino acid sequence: CASLHLMNTEAFF.

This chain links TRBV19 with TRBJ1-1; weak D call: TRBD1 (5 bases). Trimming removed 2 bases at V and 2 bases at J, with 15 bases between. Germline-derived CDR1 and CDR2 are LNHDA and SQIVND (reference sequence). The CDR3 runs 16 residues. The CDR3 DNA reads TGTGCCAGTAGTATACTATGGACCTGGGGCAACACTGAAGCTTTCTTT. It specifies CASSILWTWGNTEAFF.

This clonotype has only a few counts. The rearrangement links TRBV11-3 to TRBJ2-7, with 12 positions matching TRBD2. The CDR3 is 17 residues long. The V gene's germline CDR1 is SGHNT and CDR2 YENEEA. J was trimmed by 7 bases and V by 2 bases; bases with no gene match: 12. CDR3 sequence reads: CASSLNLAGGPLWEQYF. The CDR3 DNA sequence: TGTGCCAGCAGCTTAAACCTAGCGGGAGGGCCACTTTGGGAGCAGTACTTC.

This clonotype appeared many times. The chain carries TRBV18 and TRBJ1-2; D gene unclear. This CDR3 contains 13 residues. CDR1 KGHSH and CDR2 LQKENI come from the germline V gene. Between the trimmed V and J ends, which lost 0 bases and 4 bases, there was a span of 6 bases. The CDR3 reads CASSPPGSYGYTF. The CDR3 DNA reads TGTGCCAGCTCACCACCGGGCAGCTATGGCTACACCTTC.

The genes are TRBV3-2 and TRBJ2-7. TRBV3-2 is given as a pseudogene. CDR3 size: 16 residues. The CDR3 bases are TGTGCCAGCAGCCAAGAGTTTGGACGCCGCTCCTACGAGCAGTACTTC. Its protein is CASSQEFGRRSYEQYF.

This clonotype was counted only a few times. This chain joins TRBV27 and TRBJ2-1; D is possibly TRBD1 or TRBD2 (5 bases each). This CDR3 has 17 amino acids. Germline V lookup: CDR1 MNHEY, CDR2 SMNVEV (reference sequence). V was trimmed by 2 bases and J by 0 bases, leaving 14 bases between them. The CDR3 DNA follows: TGTGCCAGCAGTTTACCCCGGGACGGAAGCTCCTACAATGAGCAGTTCTTC. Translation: CASSLPRDGSSYNEQFF.

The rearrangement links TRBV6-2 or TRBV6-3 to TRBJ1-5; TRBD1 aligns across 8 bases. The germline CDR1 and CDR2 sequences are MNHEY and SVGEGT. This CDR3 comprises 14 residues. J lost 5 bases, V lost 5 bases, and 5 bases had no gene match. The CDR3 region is CASSMTGAHQPQHF. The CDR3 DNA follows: TGTGCCAGCAGTATGACAGGGGCTCATCAGCCCCAGCATTTT.

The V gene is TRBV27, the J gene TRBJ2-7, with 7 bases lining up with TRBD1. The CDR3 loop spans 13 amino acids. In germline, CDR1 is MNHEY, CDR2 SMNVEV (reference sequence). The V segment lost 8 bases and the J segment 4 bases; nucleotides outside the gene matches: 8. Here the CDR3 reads CASAPTGLYEQYF. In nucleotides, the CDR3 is TGTGCCAGCGCCCCGACAGGGTTGTACGAGCAGTACTTC.

The DNA of the CDR3 is TGTGCCACCAGCAGAGCCCTTCGCCCGGGACAGGGCTTCTATGGCTACACCTTC. Its translation: CATSRALRPGQGFYGYTF. The chain joins TRBV15 to TRBJ1-2; 9 bases are a match to TRBD1. This CDR3 is built from 18 residues. Losses at the gene ends were 1 base for V and 4 bases for J; bases not matched to a gene: 13. Germline V lookup: CDR1 LNHNV, CDR2 YYDKDF (reference sequence). Full variable domain (outside the CDR3, taken from reference TRBV15 and TRBJ1-2): DAMVIQNPRYQVTQFGKPVTLSCSQTLNHNVMYWYQQKSSQAPKLLFHYYDKDFNNEADTPDNFQSRRPNTSFCFLDIRSPGLGDTAMYLCATSRALRPGQGFYGYTFGSGTRLTVV.